This TCR beta chain was obtained from a study of tumor and adjacent non-tumor tissue in lung cancer. The CDR3 totals 16 residues. The germline gives CDR1 MNHNS, CDR2 SASEGT. The germline V and J ends were trimmed by 0 bases and 5 bases, with 11 bases remaining between them. Concerning this clonotype itself: Its antigen is currently unknown.

Study-level findings and limits: Higher tumor TCR diversity was associated with shorter survival.

The template was RNA from unsorted bulk tissue. The library came from three nested PCR rounds adapted from ARM-PCR protocols. TCRdb ran MiXCR on the multiplex PCR reads and lists one entry per CDR3 protein. Here the sample spans fewer than 85,000 distinct CDR3 sequences, 80% being singletons. The chain uses TRBV6-1 and TRBJ1-6; a possible D gene is TRBD1 (5 bases). The sequencing sample was made of lung tumor tissue. The source is a woman in her fifties or sixties with non-small cell lung cancer. The CDR3 sequence is CASSEAPGRDNSPLHF. In nucleotides, the CDR3 is TGTGCCAGCAGTGAAGCGCCAGGGAGAGATAATTCACCCCTCCACTTT.